One and the same sample provided the 7 T cell receptor beta chains below, sequenced in a study of PD-L1 blockade in urothelial cancer. Method: immunoSEQ multiplex PCR; TCRdb's copy keeps in-frame clones and lacks some. Among approximately 71,000 clones, about 89% were seen once, and the ten largest hold less than 4%. Sequenced material: PBMCs, taken around atezolizumab (anti-PD-L1) treatment. These receptors originate from a man between 60 and 75 years old with urothelial cancer.

J is TRBJ2-1 and V is TRBV9; 14 nucleotides agree with TRBD2. V lost 4 bases, J lost 7 bases, and 13 bases stayed unmatched. The CDR3 covers 18 residues. The V gene's germline CDR1 is SGDLS and CDR2 YYNGEE. CDR3 DNA sequence: TGTGCCAGCAGCCACGGGGGGACTAGCGGGAGAATAATTAATGAGCAGTTCTTC. Protein product: CASSHGGTSGRIINEQFF.

This clone showed up just once. The CDR3 sequence: CASSYTSSSYEQYF. CDR3 nucleotide sequence: TGTGCCAGCAGTTACACCTCGAGCTCCTACGAGCAGTACTTC. The rearrangement joins TRBV6-5 to TRBJ2-7, with D hard to call. The CDR3 is 14 residues long. Trimming cost V 2 bases and J 0 bases, with 8 bases left between them. In germline, CDR1 is MNHEY, CDR2 SVGAGI.

The rearrangement joins TRBV5-1 to TRBJ2-3; D might be TRBD2 (7 bases). This CDR3 contains 16 residues. The V gene lost 0 bases and the J gene lost 4 bases, with 15 bases spanning the gap. Germline CDR1 reads SGHRS; CDR2 reads YFSETQ. CDR3: CASSLEFTGRADTQYF. In DNA form, the CDR3 reads TGCGCCAGCAGCTTGGAGTTTACAGGGAGGGCAGATACGCAGTATTTT.

The V call is TRBV5-8, the J call TRBJ2-5; 7 nucleotides align to TRBD2. Germline lookup yields CDR1 SGHTS and CDR2 YDEGEE. This CDR3 spans 13 amino acids. Trimming removed 3 bases from V and 2 bases from J; junction bases left unmatched: 1. This chain's CDR3 is CASSWTSQETQYF. In nucleotides, the CDR3 is TGTGCCAGCAGCTGGACTAGTCAAGAGACCCAGTACTTC.

The gene calls are TRBV2 and TRBJ1-4, with 9 bases fitting TRBD1. CDR1 and CDR2 from the germline V gene are SNHLY and FYNNEI. The CDR3 is 14 residues long. With V trimmed by 6 bases and J by 4 bases, 3 bases remained unmatched. The CDR3 DNA sequence: TGTGCCAGCAGGGGGACAGGGCGTAATGAAAAACTGTTTTTT. Its protein is CASRGTGRNEKLFF.

This chain links TRBV7-3 with TRBJ1-1; the match to TRBD1 covers 7 bases. Germline CDR1 is SGHTA and CDR2 is FQGTGA. CDR3 length equals 14 residues. J lost 2 bases, V lost 4 bases, and 4 bases had no gene match. In DNA, the CDR3 is TGTGCCAGCAGCTCGGGACAGCCTAACACTGAAGCTTTCTTT. It translates to CASSSGQPNTEAFF.

The chain links TRBV5-1 to TRBJ1-3; D ambiguous. CDR3 length: 14 amino acids. Trimming left V 0 bases short and J 8 bases short, with 12 bases between. CDR1 is SGHRS and CDR2 is YFSETQ in the germline V gene. The CDR3 loop is CASSLGSPGDTIYF. CDR3 sequence (DNA): TGCGCCAGCAGCTTGGGGAGTCCCGGTGACACCATATATTTT.